Below, one T cell receptor (beta chain) is given with its context. Its antigen is still unknown. This entry belongs to a study of untreated major depressive disorder. Study-level results: Sequencing showed nonsignificant TRBV25-01 and TRBV02-01 differences matching flow cytometry. CD4+ T cells from depressed patients used TRBV05-01 (Vbeta 5.1) more often than controls.

TCRdb's table, derived via immunoSEQ multiplex PCR, lists solely in-frame clones and lacks some. The profile shows around 13,000 clones, 80% to 95% of them singletons. The ends lost 5 bases at V and 3 bases at J; junction bases unmatched: 14. Germline CDR1 is LNHDA and CDR2 is SQIVND (reference sequence). This CDR3 is 19 amino acids long. Every depressed patient was matched in pairs with a non-depressed control on sex, age, current smoking status and body mass index. Sample: CD4+ T cells from PBMCs. The chain joins TRBV19 to TRBJ2-7; TRBD2 matches at 15 bases. The clonotype comes from a woman aged 30 to 39 with major depressive disorder. Here the CDR3 DNA reads TGTGCCAGTAGTTTACGACAGGGGACTAGCGGGAGGTCACGCTACGAGCAGTACTTC. Amino acids: CASSLRQGTSGRSRYEQYF.